The rows below give T cell receptor beta chains drawn from one sample of a study of shared clonotypes between healthy human individuals. Sequencing used immunoSEQ multiplex PCR; TCRdb keeps in-frame clones, though not all of them. The data show about 2.1 million clones, over 85% seen once. Sequences were obtained from naive CD8+ T cells from PBMCs. The receptors were gathered from a man between 18 and 35 years old in good health. Some clones in this sample may be carry-over from other donors' samples. Both conserved end residues are part of each CDR3. A D gene is named only where the DNA matches it firmly. Only some rows state a clone size, as once, few, many or a class for expanded clones.

clone_size: once
cdr3_length: 15
j_call: TRBJ2-3
d_call: -
v_call: TRBV28
cdr3_nt: TGTGCCAGCAGTCTGGGGACACCACTCCCAGATACGCAGTATTTT
cdr3_aa: CASSLGTPLPDTQYF

clone_size: -
cdr3_length: 17
j_call: TRBJ1-3
d_call: -
v_call: TRBV19
cdr3_nt: TGTGCCAGTAGTATTTTGGCAGGGGCCTTCTCTGGAAACACCATATATTTT
cdr3_aa: CASSILAGAFSGNTIYF

clone_size: once
cdr3_length: 8
j_call: TRBJ1-2
d_call: TRBD1
v_call: TRBV7-8
cdr3_nt: TGTGCCGCGGACAGGGACACCTTC
cdr3_aa: CAADRDTF

clone_size: -
cdr3_length: 13
j_call: TRBJ2-3
d_call: -
v_call: TRBV7-3
cdr3_nt: TGTGCCAGCAGCTTAATGGGTGGTGGCCCGCAGTATTTT
cdr3_aa: CASSLMGGGPQYF

clone_size: -
cdr3_length: 13
j_call: TRBJ1-2
d_call: -
v_call: TRBV5-5
cdr3_nt: TGTGCCAGCGGACCCCGGGCAGGGGATGGCTACACCTTC
cdr3_aa: CASGPRAGDGYTF

clone_size: -
cdr3_length: 15
j_call: TRBJ2-2
d_call: TRBD2
v_call: TRBV6-5
cdr3_nt: TGTGCCAGCAGATACAGCGGGAGAGAAACCGGGGAGCTGTTTTTT
cdr3_aa: CASRYSGRETGELFF

clone_size: -
cdr3_length: 15
j_call: TRBJ1-1
d_call: -
v_call: TRBV6-4
cdr3_nt: TGTGCCAGCACCCAGGACCCAGCCGGGGACACTGAAGCTTTCTTT
cdr3_aa: CASTQDPAGDTEAFF

clone_size: -
cdr3_length: 15
j_call: TRBJ2-1
d_call: -
v_call: TRBV11-3
cdr3_nt: TGTGCCAGCAGCCACGGGGGTAACTCCTACAATGAGCAGTTCTTC
cdr3_aa: CASSHGGNSYNEQFF

clone_size: -
cdr3_length: 15
j_call: TRBJ1-5
d_call: -
v_call: TRBV5-6
cdr3_nt: TGTGCCAGCAGCTCGGGAGTATGGAGCAATCAGCCCCAGCATTTT
cdr3_aa: CASSSGVWSNQPQHF

clone_size: -
cdr3_length: 16
j_call: TRBJ2-3
d_call: -
v_call: TRBV9
cdr3_nt: TGTGCCAGCAGCGCGAGAATCTCACCCCCATTTGAGACGCAGTATTTT
cdr3_aa: CASSARISPPFETQYF

clone_size: -
cdr3_length: 14
j_call: TRBJ2-6
d_call: -
v_call: TRBV7-8
cdr3_nt: TGTGCCAGCAGCCCATACCGGGGGGCCAACGTCCTGACTTTC
cdr3_aa: CASSPYRGANVLTF

clone_size: -
cdr3_length: 13
j_call: TRBJ2-5
d_call: -
v_call: TRBV7-9
cdr3_nt: TGTGCCAGCAGCTTGGGGGACTGGGAGACCCAGTACTTC
cdr3_aa: CASSLGDWETQYF

clone_size: -
cdr3_length: 16
j_call: TRBJ1-3
d_call: -
v_call: TRBV10-3
cdr3_nt: TGTGCCATCAGAACCCCGTCCGGGGGTGGTGGAAACACCATATATTTT
cdr3_aa: CAIRTPSGGGGNTIYF

clone_size: -
cdr3_length: 17
j_call: TRBJ2-1
d_call: TRBD2
v_call: TRBV10-1
cdr3_nt: TGCGCCAGCAGTGGAGGTAGCGGGTTTAGCTCCTACAATGAGCAGTTCTTC
cdr3_aa: CASSGGSGFSSYNEQFF

clone_size: -
cdr3_length: 13
j_call: TRBJ2-2
d_call: -
v_call: TRBV29-1
cdr3_nt: TGCAGCGTACTAGGGCAGAACACCGGGGAGCTGTTTTTT
cdr3_aa: CSVLGQNTGELFF

clone_size: -
cdr3_length: 14
j_call: TRBJ1-5
d_call: -
v_call: TRBV15
cdr3_nt: TGTGCCACCAGCCTCCAAAGTCCGTTGCAGCCCCAGCATTTT
cdr3_aa: CATSLQSPLQPQHF

clone_size: -
cdr3_length: 17
j_call: TRBJ2-7
d_call: TRBD2
v_call: TRBV5-4
cdr3_nt: TGTGCCAGCAGCTTGGGTATTTGGGACTACTACTCCTACGAGCAGTACTTC
cdr3_aa: CASSLGIWDYYSYEQYF

clone_size: -
cdr3_length: 14
j_call: TRBJ2-7
d_call: TRBD1
v_call: TRBV27
cdr3_nt: TGTGCCAGCAATCCGACAGGGTCAGCCTACGAGCAGTACTTC
cdr3_aa: CASNPTGSAYEQYF

clone_size: -
cdr3_length: 16
j_call: TRBJ2-7
d_call: TRBD2
v_call: TRBV7-9
cdr3_nt: TGTGCCAGCAGTCAAACTAGCGGCCTGGAGCCCCACGAGCAGTACTTC
cdr3_aa: CASSQTSGLEPHEQYF

clone_size: -
cdr3_length: 14
j_call: TRBJ2-3
d_call: -
v_call: TRBV27
cdr3_nt: TGTGCCAGCAGCCCCCTAACCAGCCCAGATACGCAGTATTTT
cdr3_aa: CASSPLTSPDTQYF

clone_size: few
cdr3_length: 14
j_call: TRBJ1-1
d_call: TRBD1
v_call: TRBV30
cdr3_nt: TGTGCCTCGAACACGGGACAGGGGGCGTCTGAAGCTTTCTTT
cdr3_aa: CASNTGQGASEAFF

clone_size: few
cdr3_length: 12
j_call: TRBJ1-1
d_call: -
v_call: TRBV6-5
cdr3_nt: TGTGCCAGCAGCACAGGGAACACTGAAGCTTTCTTT
cdr3_aa: CASSTGNTEAFF

clone_size: -
cdr3_length: 15
j_call: TRBJ1-1
d_call: TRBD1
v_call: TRBV27
cdr3_nt: TGTGCCAGCAGTTTCCAGGGGGGTTTGAACACTGAAGCTTTCTTT
cdr3_aa: CASSFQGGLNTEAFF

clone_size: -
cdr3_length: 14
j_call: TRBJ1-1
d_call: -
v_call: TRBV15
cdr3_nt: TGTGCCACCAGCAGAGTCGGGGGGGGCACTGAAGCTTTCTTT
cdr3_aa: CATSRVGGGTEAFF

clone_size: -
cdr3_length: 15
j_call: TRBJ2-3
d_call: TRBD2
v_call: TRBV7-9
cdr3_nt: TGTGCCAGCAGCTTCTGGACTAGCGGGACAGATACGCAGTATTTT
cdr3_aa: CASSFWTSGTDTQYF

clone_size: once
cdr3_length: 14
j_call: TRBJ2-7
d_call: -
v_call: TRBV28
cdr3_nt: TGTGCCAGCAGCCTAGCCGGGGGATCCTACGAGCAGTACTTC
cdr3_aa: CASSLAGGSYEQYF